These 8 T cell receptor beta chains came from one sample sequenced in a study of control samples from healthy donors and cancer patients. TCRdb's copy holds only in-frame clones and misses some; the assay was immunoSEQ multiplex PCR. This table holds more than 95,000 clones, 83% found once. The specimen was blood. The receptors were sampled from a woman between 45 and 65 years old in good health.

The chain uses TRBV9 and TRBJ2-5, with D perhaps TRBD2 (6 bases). In germline, CDR1 is SGDLS, CDR2 YYNGEE. V lost 2 bases and J 7 bases, leaving 18 bases between the germline ends. CDR3 length equals 15 residues. Written as DNA, the CDR3 is TGTGCCAGCAGCGTGGAGGCCGGGCGGGGAGGGACCCAGTACTTC. Its protein product is CASSVEAGRGGTQYF.

The chain is built from TRBV11-2 and TRBJ1-2, with 10 bases identical to TRBD1. V dropped 3 bases and J dropped 4; count of bases not matched to a gene: 11. This CDR3 is 17 amino acids long. Per germline, CDR1 SGHAT and CDR2 FQNNGV. The CDR3 region is CASSFALPGQGSYGYTF. CDR3 sequence (DNA): TGTGCCAGCAGCTTTGCGTTACCGGGACAGGGGAGCTATGGCTACACCTTC.

Only a few counts were recorded for this clone. The chain employs TRBV4-1 and TRBJ1-6; D remains ambiguous. The CDR3 runs 14 residues. Germline CDR1 is MGHRA and CDR2 is YSYEKL. V was trimmed by 3 bases and J by 7 bases, leaving 10 bases between them. The DNA of the CDR3 is TGCGCCAGCAGCCAGGACCGAAACAATTCACCCCTCCACTTT. Translation gives CASSQDRNNSPLHF.

This clone came up a few times. This chain uses TRBV28 with TRBJ2-4; tentatively, D is TRBD1 or TRBD2 (5 bases each). V dropped 5 bases and J dropped 0 bases, with 11 bases sitting between them. Germline values: CDR1 MDHEN, CDR2 SYDVKM. There are 15 residues in the CDR3. CDR3 bases: TGTGCCAGCAGTCAAACCGGGACAGCCAAAAACATTCAGTACTTC. Translated: CASSQTGTAKNIQYF.

The V and J genes are TRBV4-3 and TRBJ2-1; tentative D call: TRBD2 (5 bases). The germline CDR1 and CDR2 sequences are LGHNA and YSLEER. V was trimmed by 3 bases and J by 0 bases, leaving 9 bases between them. The CDR3 loop spans 15 amino acids. The CDR3 region is CASSQSTSSYNEQFF. In DNA, the CDR3 is TGCGCCAGCAGCCAGAGTACTAGCTCCTACAATGAGCAGTTCTTC.

Comment on this clone: At one end the junction does not follow the germline gene, possibly because of a read error. The chain combines TRBV24-1 with TRBJ1-2, with a tentative D call TRBD1 (5 bases). This CDR3 is 14 amino acids long. Germline V gene sequence: CDR1 KGHDR, CDR2 SFDVKD. CDR3 sequence reads: CATSDIQANYDYTF. CDR3 DNA sequence: TGTGCCACCAGTGACATACAGGCTAACTATGACTACACCTTC.

This chain connects TRBV25-1 to TRBJ1-1; D not resolved. Germline V gene sequence: CDR1 MGHDK, CDR2 SYGVNS. The CDR3 runs to 11 residues. Trimming shortened V by 7 bases and J by 1 base, and 4 bases separated the two germline ends. As DNA, the CDR3 is TGTGCCAGCACGTGGAACACTGAAGCTTTCTTT. Protein sequence: CASTWNTEAFF.

V and J are TRBV4-1 and TRBJ1-2; D is perhaps TRBD1 (5 bases). This CDR3 is 13 amino acids long. The V and J ends lost 1 base and 8 bases respectively, with 11 bases between them. Germline loops: CDR1 MGHRA, CDR2 YSYEKL. CDR3 in amino acids: CASSQGQGVGYTF. The CDR3 nucleotides read TGCGCCAGCAGCCAAGGTCAAGGGGTCGGCTACACCTTC.